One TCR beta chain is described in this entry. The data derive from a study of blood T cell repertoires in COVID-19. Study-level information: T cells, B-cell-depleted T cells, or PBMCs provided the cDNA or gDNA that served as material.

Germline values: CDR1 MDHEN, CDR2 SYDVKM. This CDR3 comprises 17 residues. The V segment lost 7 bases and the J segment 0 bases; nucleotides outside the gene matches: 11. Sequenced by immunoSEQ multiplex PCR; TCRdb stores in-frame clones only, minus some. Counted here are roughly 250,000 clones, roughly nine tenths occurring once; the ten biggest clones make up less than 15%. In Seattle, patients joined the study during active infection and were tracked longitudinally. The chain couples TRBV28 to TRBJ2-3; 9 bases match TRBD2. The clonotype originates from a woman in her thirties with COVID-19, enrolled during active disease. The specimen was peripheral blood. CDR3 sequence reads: CASKVAGGSVSTDTQYF. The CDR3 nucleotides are TGTGCCAGCAAAGTGGCGGGGGGGTCGGTTAGCACAGATACGCAGTATTTT.